This TCR beta chain was profiled in a study of T cell changes during pregnancy in multiple sclerosis. TCRdb's table, derived via immunoSEQ multiplex PCR, lists solely in-frame clones and lacks some. The sample carries around 100,000 clones, about 90% recorded once. Trimming took 5 bases from V and 0 from J, leaving 11 bases between them. Germline lookup yields CDR1 SGHTA and CDR2 FQGNSA. This CDR3 region has 15 residues. This receptor was identified in a female donor with multiple sclerosis, enrolled in a pregnancy study. The source material was peripheral blood, sampled after pregnancy. The chain combines TRBV7-2 with TRBJ2-1; D perhaps matches TRBD1 (6 bases). As DNA, the CDR3 is TGTGCCAGCAGCATAGACAGGAGCTCCTACAATGAGCAGTTCTTC. Translation gives CASSIDRSSYNEQFF.